This T cell receptor (beta chain) came from a study of blood T cell repertoires in COVID-19. On the study more broadly: Samples came from the United States, Italy and Spain, spanning acute and convalescent COVID-19. PBMCs, B-cell-depleted T cells, or T cells were the source of the cDNA or gDNA that made up the material.

The CDR3 extends over 13 amino acids. Germline CDR1 reads GTSNPN; CDR2 reads SVGIG (reference sequence). V trimming: 8 bases; J trimming: 1 base; junction bases outside the gene matches: 7. Original processing notes: Estimation of nucleated cell counts relied on the amplification of reference gene primers. Profiled with immunoSEQ multiplex PCR; TCRdb holds only in-frame clones, not every one. V, J and clone size reflect that table, while D and trimming were determined from the DNA. The table records 250,000 or so clones, approximately 89% of them present only once. Seattle's cohort entered during active infection and was followed longitudinally.

The receptor was derived from a woman aged 30 to 39 with COVID-19, enrolled during active disease. Source material: peripheral blood. The V and J genes are TRBV30 and TRBJ1-1, with 7 positions matching TRBD1. In DNA, the CDR3 is TGTGCCGGTCTCCGACAGGGGAACACTGAAGCTTTCTTT. Protein product: CAGLRQGNTEAFF.